The 11 T cell receptor beta chains below were found in one sample sequenced in a study of cytomegalovirus exposure and HLA in healthy donors. PCR amplification relied on 60 Vbeta primers (plus 13 Jbeta primers). Profiled with immunoSEQ multiplex PCR; TCRdb holds only in-frame clones, not every one. The data contain about 120,000 clones, roughly 63% of them singletons. The sequenced sample was PBMCs. Receptors were obtained from a man aged 35 to 55 in good health and CMV-seropositive.

The chain joins TRBV7-2 to TRBJ2-5; TRBD1 is a possible D gene (6 bases). The length of the CDR3 is 19 residues. V was trimmed by 5 bases and J by 2 bases, leaving 27 bases between them. The germline V gene encodes CDR1 SGHTA and CDR2 FQGNSA. CDR3 loop: CASSPGGGRFADEQETQYF. The CDR3 coding sequence is TGTGCCAGCAGCCCTGGGGGCGGAAGGTTTGCGGATGAACAAGAGACCCAGTACTTC.

This clone was seen more than once but under ten times. In DNA, the CDR3 is TGCGCCAGCAGCCGACAGGGTGGGTACGAGCAGTACTTC. This gives the protein CASSRQGGYEQYF. The rearrangement links TRBV4-1 to TRBJ2-7, with 7 nucleotides matching TRBD1. V lost 4 bases and J lost 4; bases outside the gene matches: 4. Germline V gene sequence: CDR1 MGHRA, CDR2 YSYEKL. The CDR3 length is 13 residues.

The V call is TRBV11-2, the J call TRBJ2-7; no reliable D call. Germline CDR1 and CDR2: SGHAT and FQNNGV. Trimming took off 0 bases at V and 2 bases at J, with 11 bases between the two ends. The CDR3 consists of 15 residues. This chain's CDR3 is CASSLEGNSPYEQYF. CDR3 coding DNA: TGTGCCAGCAGCTTAGAGGGTAACAGCCCCTACGAGCAGTACTTC.

The chain employs TRBV9 and TRBJ1-1, with D tentatively TRBD1 (6 bases). V was pared by 1 base and J by 0 bases, with 13 bases between. This CDR3 comprises 16 residues. The V gene's germline CDR1 is SGDLS and CDR2 YYNGEE. The CDR3, as DNA: TGTGCCAGCAGCGTATACACAGGGACTATGAACACTGAAGCTTTCTTT. It is translated as CASSVYTGTMNTEAFF.

The chain is built from TRBV18 and TRBJ1-2, with TRBD1 identical over 7 bases. The CDR3 is 15 residues long. The trim removed 3 bases at V and 7 bases at J, leaving 11 bases unmatched. CDR1 and CDR2 from the germline V gene are KGHSH and LQKENI. The CDR3, as DNA: TGTGCCAGCTCACCTCCATTACAGGGGAGTCGTGGCTACACCTTC. This codes for CASSPPLQGSRGYTF.

V and J are TRBV9 and TRBJ2-4, with D perhaps TRBD2 (5 bases). V dropped 0 bases and J dropped 3 bases, with 7 bases sitting between them. Germline V lookup: CDR1 SGDLS, CDR2 YYNGEE. CDR3 length equals 14 residues. The DNA for the CDR3 is TGTGCCAGCAGCGTAGGGGGAGACAAAAACATTCAGTACTTC. Amino acid sequence: CASSVGGDKNIQYF.

The V call is TRBV11-1, the J call TRBJ2-3, with a weak D call TRBD2 (5 bases). The CDR3 extends over 17 amino acids. The V end lost 5 bases, the J end lost 1 base, and 19 bases lay between the germline ends. The germline gives CDR1 SGHAT, CDR2 FQDESV (reference sequence). The CDR3 spells CASSGPERRLRTDTQYF. The CDR3, as DNA: TGTGCCAGCAGCGGGCCGGAGAGGCGACTACGCACAGATACGCAGTATTTT.

The chain recombines TRBV4-1 with TRBJ2-7, with TRBD2 identical over 13 bases. After removal of 0 bases from V and 2 bases from J, the junction contained 7 bases not matched to a gene. CDR3 size: 18 residues. CDR1 and CDR2 (germline): MGHRA, YSYEKL. The DNA of the CDR3 is TGCGCCAGCAGCCAAGATCCCCTCACTAGCGGGAGGGCCTACGAGCAGTACTTC. Its translation is CASSQDPLTSGRAYEQYF.

This clone was seen only a few times. V and J are TRBV6-1 and TRBJ2-7; TRBD2 is a possible D gene (5 bases). Trimming stripped 4 bases from V and 2 bases from J, with 12 bases between. The length of the CDR3 is 14 residues. The V gene's germline CDR1 is MNHNS and CDR2 SASEGT. CDR3 amino acids: CASSGRSGTYEQYF. As DNA, the CDR3 is TGTGCCAGCAGTGGGAGAAGCGGAACCTACGAGCAGTACTTC.

V usage is TRBV9 and J usage is TRBJ1-5, with D unresolved. V lost 0 bases and J lost 6, with 7 bases in between. Germline CDR1 and CDR2: SGDLS and YYNGEE. This CDR3 spans 13 amino acids. The CDR3: CASSVDLSQPQHF. In nucleotides, the CDR3 is TGTGCCAGCAGCGTAGATCTCTCTCAGCCCCAGCATTTT. The whole variable domain, filled in from reference TRBV9 and TRBJ1-5, reads DSGVTQTPKHLITATGQRVTLRCSPRSGDLSVYWYQQSLDQGLQFLIQYYNGEERAKGNILERFSAQQFPDLHSELNLSSLELGDSALYFCASSVDLSQPQHFGDGTRLSIL.

The chain combines TRBV10-3 with TRBJ1-1; a possible D gene is TRBD1 (6 bases). Trimming left V 7 bases short and J 6 bases short, with 18 bases between. Germline V gene sequence: CDR1 ENHRY, CDR2 SYGVKD. The CDR3 totals 14 residues. The CDR3: CAIKREKGVSEAFF. The CDR3 DNA is TGTGCCATCAAGAGGGAAAAGGGGGTCTCTGAAGCTTTCTTT.